The clone carrying this T cell receptor (beta chain) was detected once. Its matching antigen is unknown. The record originates from a study of CD8+CD57+ T cells in acquired aplastic anemia. Germline values: CDR1 DFQATT, CDR2 SNEGSKA (reference sequence). The CDR3 loop spans 14 amino acids. Trimming took off 1 base at V and 0 bases at J, with 8 bases between the two ends. The study profiled TCR beta VDJ and CDR3 using genomic DNA as template. MiXCR, run by TCRdb on the reads, gives a single entry per CDR3 protein. In the table there are about 180,000 distinct CDR3 sequences, roughly three fifths of which are singletons. Study-level points and caveats: Patients shared some 30 CD8+ CDR3 sequences with controls.

For sequencing, patients were chosen who had shown expansion of CD8+CD57+ cells by flow cytometry. The clonotype was recovered from a human donor with aplastic anemia. The sample comprised sorted CD4+, CD8+, or CD8+CD57+ T cells (not recorded which) from PBMCs. This chain links TRBV20-1 with TRBJ2-3, with D possibly TRBD2 on 6 matching bases. The CDR3 sequence is CSARVSGSTDTQYF. The CDR3 coding sequence is TGCAGTGCTAGAGTTAGCGGCAGCACAGATACGCAGTATTTT.